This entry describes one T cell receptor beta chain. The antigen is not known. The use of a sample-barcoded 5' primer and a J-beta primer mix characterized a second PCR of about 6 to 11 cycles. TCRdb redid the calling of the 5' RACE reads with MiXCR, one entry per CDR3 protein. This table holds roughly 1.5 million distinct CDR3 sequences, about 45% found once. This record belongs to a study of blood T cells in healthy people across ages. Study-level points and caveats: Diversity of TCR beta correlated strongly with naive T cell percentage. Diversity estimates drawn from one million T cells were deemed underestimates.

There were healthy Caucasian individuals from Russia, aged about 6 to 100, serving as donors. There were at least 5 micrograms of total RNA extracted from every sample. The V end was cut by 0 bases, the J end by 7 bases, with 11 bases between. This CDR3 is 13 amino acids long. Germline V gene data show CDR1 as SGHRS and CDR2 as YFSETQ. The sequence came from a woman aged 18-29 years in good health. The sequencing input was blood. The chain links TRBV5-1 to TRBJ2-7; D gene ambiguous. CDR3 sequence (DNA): TGCGCCAGCAGCTTGGCCATGATGGGGGAGCAGTACTTC. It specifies CASSLAMMGEQYF.